What follows is one T cell receptor beta chain and its context. What it recognizes is unknown. Full-length variable regions came from constant-region reverse primers plus semi-nested Nested Universal Primer A PCR. Using its own MiXCR run on the 5' RACE reads, TCRdb lists one record per CDR3 protein. The sample yields 46,000 or so distinct CDR3 sequences, approximately 23% seen once. Tregs were sorted as CD4+CD25+CD127-/low cells. The study's findings and limits: Whole repertoires were not studied in the larger cohort, only one V-J beta rearrangement.

Germline loops: CDR1 MNHEY, CDR2 SMNVEV (reference sequence). The CDR3 runs 15 residues. Trimming removed 4 bases at V and 0 bases at J, with 7 bases between. The sequence was obtained from a female donor with breast cancer. The rearrangement links TRBV27 to TRBJ1-6; D call uncertain. The source material was Tregs sorted from a lymph node. CDR3 sequence: CASSSSSSYNSPLHF. Here the CDR3 DNA reads TGTGCCAGCAGTTCATCAAGCTCCTATAATTCACCCCTCCACTTT.